This TCR beta chain stems from a study of OX40 agonist ivuxolimab in advanced cancers. TCRdb's copy holds only in-frame clones and misses some; the assay was immunoSEQ multiplex PCR. The sample records about 91,000 clones, around 88% being singletons. Exclusion applied to patients with autoimmune disease history or systemic immunosuppression. This TCR came from an adult with an advanced solid tumor such as melanoma, head and neck, liver or kidney cancer. The sequencing here drew on CD4+ or CD8+ T cells sorted from blood, taken in a trial of the OX40 agonist ivuxolimab.

Here the CDR3 reads CASSYRTGGDYGYTF. In DNA form, the CDR3 reads TGTGCCAGCAGCTATAGGACAGGGGGCGACTATGGCTACACCTTC. This sequence joins TRBV7-2 and TRBJ1-2, with TRBD1 identical over 11 bases. This CDR3 comprises 15 residues. CDR1 and CDR2 (germline): SGHTA, FQGNSA. The V segment lost 4 bases and the J segment 3 bases; nucleotides outside the gene matches: 4.